Following are 18 T cell receptor beta chains from one sample sequenced in a study of response to subunit inactivated influenza vaccine. From the RT-PCR reads, TCRdb called clonotypes with MiXCR, one entry per CDR3 protein. This table holds under 550,000 distinct CDR3 sequences, less than 7.5% found once. Sequences were derived from PBMCs from blood, sampled roughly 24 months after vaccination. These receptor sequences come from a man between 50 and 70 years old who received an inactivated influenza vaccine.

The chain recombines TRBV14 with TRBJ2-3; 10 bases line up with TRBD2. Germline CDR1 is SGHDN and CDR2 is FVKESK. The CDR3 is 17 residues long. J was trimmed by 1 base and V by 1 base; bases with no gene match: 5. CDR3 amino acids: CASSQVLAGAGTDTQYF. The CDR3 region has the DNA TGTGCCAGCAGCCAAGTTCTAGCGGGAGCGGGCACAGATACGCAGTATTTT.

This clonotype was picked up a small number of times. This chain joins TRBV5-1 and TRBJ2-7; the D gene could be TRBD1 or TRBD2 (6 bases each). The CDR3 runs to 13 residues. The V and J ends lost 9 bases and 0 bases respectively, with 13 bases between them. Germline lookup yields CDR1 SGHRS and CDR2 YFSETQ. Here the CDR3 reads CATRRGPSYEQYF. CDR3 DNA sequence: TGCGCCACCAGACGGGGGCCCTCCTACGAGCAGTACTTC.

A few counts support this clonotype. The V call is TRBV6-1, the J call TRBJ1-1; TRBD1 might be the D (5 bases). Germline assignment: CDR1 MNHNS and CDR2 SASEGT. Trimming removed 5 bases at V and 6 bases at J, with 16 bases between. CDR3 length: 14 amino acids. The CDR3 coding sequence is TGTGCCAGCAGTCGACAGCCTTTCGATCCTGAAGCTTTCTTT. The encoded protein is CASSRQPFDPEAFF.

The V and J genes are TRBV13 and TRBJ2-5, with 14 bases that match TRBD2. The length of the CDR3 is 16 residues. Germline-derived CDR1 and CDR2 are PRHDT and FYEKMQ (reference sequence). J lost 2 bases, V lost 4 bases, and 3 bases had no gene match. This CDR3 is CASSSGLAGAQETQYF. CDR3 DNA sequence: TGTGCCAGCAGCTCGGGACTAGCGGGGGCGCAAGAGACCCAGTACTTC.

This clonotype was detected many times. V is TRBV4-2 and J is TRBJ2-1, with 8 nucleotides matching TRBD2. CDR3 length equals 19 residues. Germline V gives CDR1 LGHNA, CDR2 YNFKEQ. J was trimmed by 9 bases and V by 0 bases; bases with no gene match: 19. Here the CDR3 reads CASSQDSSHSGRREGEQFF. The CDR3 bases are TGTGCCAGCAGCCAAGATAGCTCCCACAGCGGGAGAAGGGAGGGTGAGCAGTTCTTC.

The chain links TRBV20-1 to TRBJ1-5; perhaps TRBD1 as D (5 bases). Per germline, CDR1 DFQATT and CDR2 SNEGSKA (reference sequence). The CDR3 has 15 amino acids. V was cut by 6 bases and J by 2 bases, with 17 bases left in between. CDR3 nucleotide sequence: TGCAGTGCAACTCGGGGGGTTCGCCGCAATCAGCCCCAGCATTTT. It is translated as CSATRGVRRNQPQHF.

V gene TRBV2 combines with J gene TRBJ2-1; D is perhaps TRBD2 (5 bases). CDR1 and CDR2 (germline): SNHLY, FYNNEI. This CDR3 has 14 amino acids. V dropped 7 bases and J dropped 0 bases, with 10 bases sitting between them. The CDR3 region is CASTEAGSYNEQFF. In nucleotides, the CDR3 is TGTGCCAGCACCGAGGCGGGCTCCTACAATGAGCAGTTCTTC.

This clonotype was recorded at least ten times. CDR3 nucleotides: TGCGCCAGCAGCCAATATCTAGAGGCTAACACCGGGGAGCTGTTTTTT. This gives the protein CASSQYLEANTGELFF. The V gene is TRBV4-3, the J gene TRBJ2-2; unclear D gene. The V and J ends lost 2 bases and 2 bases respectively, with 12 bases between them. The germline CDR1 and CDR2 sequences are LGHNA and YSLEER. The CDR3 loop spans 16 amino acids.

This clonotype has more than one count but fewer than ten. The chain couples TRBV6-2 or TRBV6-3 to TRBJ2-7; 8 nucleotides align to TRBD2. The CDR3 contains 17 residues. Trimming took 4 bases from V and 3 from J; bases not matched to a gene: 14. The germline gives CDR1 MNHEY, CDR2 SVGEGT. CDR3 sequence: CASSFSFRELADYEQYF. The CDR3 bases are TGTGCCAGCAGTTTTTCTTTTCGTGAACTAGCGGACTACGAGCAGTACTTC.

The chain employs TRBV2 and TRBJ1-4, with TRBD1 as a possible D gene (6 bases). CDR1 is SNHLY, CDR2 FYNNEI, per germline. CDR3 length: 15 residues. The V gene lost 3 bases and the J gene lost 10 bases, with 18 bases spanning the gap. Written as DNA, the CDR3 is TGTGCCAGCAGTGAGGTCGGGGAACGAGGGGGAAAACTGTTTTTT. Its translation: CASSEVGERGGKLFF.

This clonotype turned up a few times. V gene TRBV12-3 or TRBV12-4 combines with J gene TRBJ2-7, with TRBD1 matching over 8 bases. Trimming took 6 bases from V and 3 from J; bases not matched to a gene: 7. The CDR3 runs 14 residues. The CDR3 bases are TGTGCCAGCAGGCGGGGACAGGCCCACTACGAGCAGTACTTC. Its translation: CASRRGQAHYEQYF.

The rearrangement joins TRBV6-2 or TRBV6-3 to TRBJ2-7; weak D call: TRBD2 (6 bases). With 5 bases removed from V and 3 bases from J, the gap between germline ends came to 17 bases. CDR3 length equals 15 residues. Germline CDR1 reads MNHEY; CDR2 reads SVGEGT. CDR3 bases: TGTGCCAGCAGTACTCAAAGGGCTAGCGACTACGAGCAGTACTTC. Encoded protein: CASSTQRASDYEQYF.

The sample holds a few counts of this clonotype. This chain joins TRBV28 and TRBJ2-1, with 9 bases matching TRBD2. Germline V CDR1 and CDR2: MDHEN, SYDVKM. With 6 bases clipped from V and 8 bases from J, the junction kept 11 bases outside the gene matches. This CDR3 is built from 15 residues. CDR3 coding DNA: TGTGCCAGCAGCCGGACAGTTAGCGGGAGATATGAGCAGTTCTTC. Its translation is CASSRTVSGRYEQFF.

This clonotype was observed at least ten times. V usage is TRBV7-2 and J usage is TRBJ1-1, with D maybe TRBD1 (6 bases). V shed 8 bases and J shed 4 bases, with 14 bases lying between them. Looked up from germline, CDR1 is SGHTA and CDR2 is FQGNSA. CDR3 length: 13 amino acids. The CDR3 spells CASGWGASTEAFF. CDR3 bases: TGTGCCAGCGGATGGGGGGCGAGCACTGAAGCTTTCTTT.

This clonotype was counted a few times. The chain employs TRBV3-1 and TRBJ2-1; D gene uncertain. Trimming took 7 bases from V and 1 from J, leaving 14 bases between them. The CDR3 runs 15 residues. Germline-derived CDR1 and CDR2 are LGHDT and YNNKEL (reference sequence). The CDR3 here is CASTGAASSYNEQFF. The CDR3 nucleotides read TGTGCCAGCACAGGAGCAGCCTCATCCTACAATGAGCAGTTCTTC.

This clonotype was counted between two and nine times. The chain carries TRBV2 and TRBJ1-5, with unresolved D. This CDR3 contains 12 residues. Trimming removed 3 bases at V and 5 bases at J, with 5 bases between. Germline CDR1 reads SNHLY; CDR2 reads FYNNEI. CDR3: CASSDSHQPQHF. The CDR3 nucleotides are TGTGCCAGCAGTGATAGTCATCAGCCCCAGCATTTT.

This clonotype was observed many times. V and J are TRBV29-1 and TRBJ1-3; no clear D gene. Germline V CDR1 and CDR2: SQVTM, ANQGSEA. The CDR3 loop spans 15 amino acids. The ends were cut back, 0 bases at V and 2 bases at J, with 11 bases in the middle. CDR3 protein: CSVEDGRGPGNTIYF. In DNA form, the CDR3 reads TGCAGCGTTGAAGATGGGAGAGGACCTGGAAACACCATATATTTT.

This clonotype has more than one count but fewer than ten. This chain links TRBV3-1 with TRBJ2-1; TRBD2 matches 9 bases. This CDR3 has 15 residues. The germline CDR1 and CDR2 sequences are LGHDT and YNNKEL (reference sequence). With V trimmed by 1 base and J by 9 bases, 7 bases remained unmatched. The CDR3 is CASSQVAGGPSEQFF. As DNA, the CDR3 is TGTGCCAGCAGCCAAGTTGCGGGAGGGCCGAGTGAGCAGTTCTTC.